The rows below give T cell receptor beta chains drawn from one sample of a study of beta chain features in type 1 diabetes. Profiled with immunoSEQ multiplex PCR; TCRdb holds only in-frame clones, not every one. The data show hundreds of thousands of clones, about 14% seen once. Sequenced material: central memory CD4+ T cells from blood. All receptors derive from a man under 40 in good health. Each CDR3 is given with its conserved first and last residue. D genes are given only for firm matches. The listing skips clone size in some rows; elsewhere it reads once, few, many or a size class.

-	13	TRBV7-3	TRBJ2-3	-	TGTGCCAGCAGCTTAAGAGCAGCAGATACGCAGTATTTT	CASSLRAADTQYF
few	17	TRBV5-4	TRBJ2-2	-	TGTGCCAGCAGCCTGGCCATGGGATTACTCGGTGAGGGGGAGCTGTTTTTT	CASSLAMGLLGEGELFF
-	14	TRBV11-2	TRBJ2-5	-	TGTGCCAGCAGCTTCGGGCAGCTCCAAGAGACCCAGTACTTC	CASSFGQLQETQYF
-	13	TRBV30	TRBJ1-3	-	TGTGCCTGGGTCCGAAACTCTGGAAACACCATATATTTT	CAWVRNSGNTIYF
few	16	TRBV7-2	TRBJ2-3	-	TGTGCCAGCAGCCAAGTAAGGGCTCTGGCCACAGATACGCAGTATTTT	CASSQVRALATDTQYF
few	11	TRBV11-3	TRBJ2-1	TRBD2	TGTGCCAGCAGCGGGGGGGTCAGGCAGTTCTTC	CASSGGVRQFF
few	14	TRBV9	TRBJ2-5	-	TGTGCCAGCACCCCGTTGGCGGCTGGAGAGACCCAGTACTTC	CASTPLAAGETQYF
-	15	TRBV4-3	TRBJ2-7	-	TGCGCCAGCAGCCAAGTGGTGGGGAGTCGCTACGAGCAGTACTTC	CASSQVVGSRYEQYF
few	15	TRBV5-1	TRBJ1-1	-	TGCGCCAGCAGCTTGGCCCTGGGGATGAACACTGAAGCTTTCTTT	CASSLALGMNTEAFF
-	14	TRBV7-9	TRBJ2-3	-	TGTGCCAGCAGCAAAGACAGGGAGGGGGATACGCAGTATTTT	CASSKDREGDTQYF
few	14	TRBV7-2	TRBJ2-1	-	TGTGCCAGCACCCTAGGAAGGGGGGATCGTAAGCAGTTCTTC	CASTLGRGDRKQFF
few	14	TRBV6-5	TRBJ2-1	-	TGTGCCAGCAGGGAGACTCCCTCCTACAATGAGCAGTTCTTC	CASRETPSYNEQFF
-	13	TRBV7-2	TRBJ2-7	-	TGTGCCAGCAGCTTCACAGGCAACTACGAGCAGTACTTC	CASSFTGNYEQYF
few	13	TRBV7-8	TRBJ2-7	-	TGTGCCAGCAGCGGTTTCCCCCCCTACGAGCAGTACTTC	CASSGFPPYEQYF
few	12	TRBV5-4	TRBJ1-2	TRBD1	TGTGCCAGCAGCCCAGGGGGCTATGGCTACACCTTC	CASSPGGYGYTF
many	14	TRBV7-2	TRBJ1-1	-	TGTGCCAGCAGCTTAGCAGGGATGAACACTGAAGCTTTCTTT	CASSLAGMNTEAFF
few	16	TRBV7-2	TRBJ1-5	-	TGTGCCAGCAGCTTAGTGAGGGGCCTTAGCAATCAGCCCCAGCATTTT	CASSLVRGLSNQPQHF
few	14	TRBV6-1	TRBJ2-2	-	TGTGCCAGCAGTGAAGTTTCGCTCTCCGGGGAGCTGTTTTTT	CASSEVSLSGELFF
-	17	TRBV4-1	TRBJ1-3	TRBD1	TGCGCCAGCAGCGCATGGGGACAGGGGGCGATCGGAAACACCATATATTTT	CASSAWGQGAIGNTIYF
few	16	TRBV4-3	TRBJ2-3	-	TGCGCCAGCAGCCAAGAGGTTAGCTTGGCACCAGATACGCAGTATTTT	CASSQEVSLAPDTQYF
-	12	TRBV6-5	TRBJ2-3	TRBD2	TGTACTAGCGGGGGGGCCACAGATACGCAGTATTTT	CTSGGATDTQYF
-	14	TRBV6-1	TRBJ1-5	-	TGTGCCATCAGTGGGGACATTAGCAATCAGCCCCAGCATTTT	CAISGDISNQPQHF
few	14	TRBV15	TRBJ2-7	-	TGTGCCACCAGCAGAGATCCAAAAACCTACGAGCAGTACTTC	CATSRDPKTYEQYF
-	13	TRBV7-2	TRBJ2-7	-	TGCGCCAGCAGCCAATCCAGTACCCGCGAGCAGTACTTC	CASSQSSTREQYF
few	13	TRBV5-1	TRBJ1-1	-	TGCGCCAGCAGCGGACAATTAAACACTGAAGCTTTCTTT	CASSGQLNTEAFF
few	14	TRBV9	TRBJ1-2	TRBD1	TGTGCCAGCAGCGTAGTAGTAGACAGGGGTGGCTACACCTTC	CASSVVVDRGGYTF
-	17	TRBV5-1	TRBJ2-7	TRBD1	TGCGCCAGCAGCGTACCGGGACAGGGGGAATTTTCCTACGAGCAGTACTTC	CASSVPGQGEFSYEQYF
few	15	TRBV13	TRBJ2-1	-	TGTGCCAGCAGCTCGAGGGACCGGTACTACAATGAGCAGTTCTTC	CASSSRDRYYNEQFF
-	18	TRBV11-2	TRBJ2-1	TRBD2	TGTGCCAGCAGCTTGGGGACTAGCGGCATTAGCTCCTACAATGAGCAGTTCTTC	CASSLGTSGISSYNEQFF
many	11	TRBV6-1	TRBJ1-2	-	TGTGCCAGCAGCTCGGGGTCGCGCTACACCTTC	CASSSGSRYTF
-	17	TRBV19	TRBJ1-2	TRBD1	TGTGCCAGTAGTACCGGGACAGGGGGCCTCGTTTCCTATGGCTACACCTTC	CASSTGTGGLVSYGYTF
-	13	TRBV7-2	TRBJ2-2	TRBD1	TGTGCCAGCAGTAGACAGGGTACCGGGGAGCTGTTTTTT	CASSRQGTGELFF
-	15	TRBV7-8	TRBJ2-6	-	TGTGCCAGCAGCCCGCGGGACTCTGGGGCCAACGTCCTGACTTTC	CASSPRDSGANVLTF
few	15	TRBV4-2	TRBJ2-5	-	TGTGCCAGCAGCCCCAGACAGGGAGGGGATGGGACCCAGTACTTC	CASSPRQGGDGTQYF
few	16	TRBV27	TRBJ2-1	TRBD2	TGTGCCAGCAGTCCCCATAGCGGGAGCGGGGAGAATGAGCAGTTCTTC	CASSPHSGSGENEQFF